This TCR beta chain came from a study of OX40 agonist ivuxolimab in advanced cancers. Turning to the study itself: The diagnoses of dose-escalation patients were hepatocellular carcinoma, melanoma, renal cell or head and neck cancer.

The repertoire was sequenced with immunoSEQ multiplex PCR; TCRdb's copy has only in-frame clones and lacks some. Among 42,000 or so clones listed, more than 80% were seen once. Germline V gene sequence: CDR1 MNHNS, CDR2 SASEGT. This CDR3 region has 15 residues. V lost 1 base to trimming and J lost 2 bases, with 8 bases between them. This clone was seen just once. Its target is unknown. Other nucleotide sequences from this sample produce the same CDR3. Whole-study findings and limits: At 0.1 to 3.0 mg/kg and by week 6, clonal expansion occurred in CD4+ and CD8+ blood T cells.

The chain combines TRBV6-1 with TRBJ1-4; weak D call: TRBD1 (6 bases). This specimen consisted of CD4+ or CD8+ T cells sorted from blood, obtained in a trial of the OX40 agonist ivuxolimab. The TCR sequence derives from an adult with an advanced solid tumor such as melanoma, head and neck, liver or kidney cancer. The CDR3 region is CASSEVGGTNEKLFF. The DNA of the CDR3 is TGTGCCAGCAGTGAAGTGGGGGGCACTAATGAAAAACTGTTTTTT.